This T cell receptor beta chain was profiled in a study of T cell changes during pregnancy in multiple sclerosis (dated by TCRdb to the late 2010s). Turning to the overall study: The study looked at changes in the T cell repertoire across pregnancy in women with multiple sclerosis.

Here V drops 6 bases and J drops 4 bases, and the junction holds 6 bases not matched to any gene. Taken from the germline V gene, the CDR1 and CDR2 loops are SNHLY and FYNNEI. CDR3 length: 14 amino acids, cysteine to phenylalanine. The read is trimmed to its CDR3 DNA, 42 bases read in frame from base 1. Receptors were amplified or captured by the immunoSEQ multiplex PCR assay. Not all clones reach the TCRdb copy of this immuneACCESS table, which keeps in-frame sequences only. Checked studies attribute under half of the gap to unresolved V genes and leave the rest unexplained. The sample data list tens of thousands of clones, and 70% to 90% of these were observed just once. The top ten clonotypes cover about 0.9% of the sample. Worth noting for this clone: No cognate antigen has been identified for it. No base-level quality is on record; no much larger clone is a single base apart.

Here the chain combines TRBV2 and TRBJ1-2; 9 of the junction bases match TRBD1. The sample consisted of peripheral blood, taken in the first trimester of pregnancy. The source of this sequence is a female donor in good health, enrolled as a control in a pregnancy study. The nucleotides are TGTGCCAGCAGCCAGAGACAGGGGGTCTATGGCTACACCTTC. This sequence encodes CASSQRQGVYGYTF. Beyond the CDR3, the reference TRBV2 and TRBJ1-2 genes provide the residues; the full variable domain reads: EPEVTQTPSHQVTQMGQEVILRCVPISNHLYFYWYRQILGQKVEFLVSFYNNEISEKSEIFDDQFSVERPDGSNFTLKIRSTKLEDSAMYFCASSQRQGVYGYTFGSGTRLTVV.